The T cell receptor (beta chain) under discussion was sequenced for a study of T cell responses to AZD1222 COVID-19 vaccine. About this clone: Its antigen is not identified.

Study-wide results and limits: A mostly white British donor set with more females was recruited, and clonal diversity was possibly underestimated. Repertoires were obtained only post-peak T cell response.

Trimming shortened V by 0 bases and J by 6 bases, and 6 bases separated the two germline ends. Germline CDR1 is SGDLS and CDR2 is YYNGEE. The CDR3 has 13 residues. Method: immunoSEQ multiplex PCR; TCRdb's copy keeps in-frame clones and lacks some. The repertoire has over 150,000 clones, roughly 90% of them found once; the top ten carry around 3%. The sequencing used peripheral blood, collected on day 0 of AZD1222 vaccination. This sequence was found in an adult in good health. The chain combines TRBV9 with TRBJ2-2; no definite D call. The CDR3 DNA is TGTGCCAGCAGCGTAGGAGGTCCCGGGGAGCTGTTTTTT. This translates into CASSVGGPGELFF.